These 27 T cell receptor beta chains share one sample of origin, sequenced in a study of T-cell reconstitution after alpha-beta-depleted transplantation in children. The authors prepared the TCRbeta library with unique molecular identifiers. From the PCR reads, TCRdb called clonotypes with MiXCR, one entry per CDR3 protein. This table holds some 530,000 distinct CDR3 sequences, around 13% found once. Sample: PBMCs from the stem cell graft donor, taken from the stem cell graft. These receptor sequences come from a human donor who donated a stem cell graft to a child with combined immunodeficiency.

This clonotype appeared a few times. The chain has TRBV20-1 and TRBJ1-6, with TRBD1 identical over 8 bases. The germline V gene has CDR1 DFQATT and CDR2 SNEGSKA (reference sequence). This CDR3 has 16 residues. V gave up 6 bases and J gave up 1 base; unmatched junction bases: 8. The CDR3 here is CSAKDRVGSYNSPLHF. The CDR3 region has the DNA TGCAGTGCCAAGGACAGGGTGGGATCCTATAATTCACCCCTCCACTTT.

Many counts were recorded for this clonotype. This sequence joins TRBV4-1 and TRBJ2-1; tentative D call: TRBD2 (6 bases). The V gene's germline CDR1 is MGHRA and CDR2 YSYEKL. V shed 2 bases and J shed 0 bases, with 8 bases lying between them. The CDR3 is 15 amino acids. The CDR3 spells CASSQRGGSYNEQFF. The CDR3 region has the DNA TGCGCCAGCAGCCAACGGGGAGGCTCCTACAATGAGCAGTTCTTC.

This clonotype appeared a few times. The V call is TRBV6-2 or TRBV6-3, the J call TRBJ2-1; 8 bases fit TRBD1. CDR3 length: 13 amino acids. V lost 5 bases to trimming and J lost 8 bases; unmatched junction nucleotides: 5. Germline CDR1 and CDR2: MNHEY and SVGEGT. The CDR3: CASSGQGFHEQFF. The CDR3 DNA reads TGTGCCAGCAGTGGACAGGGATTCCATGAGCAGTTCTTC.

The chain uses TRBV12-3 or TRBV12-4 and TRBJ2-1; 8 bases fit TRBD1. V dropped 3 bases and J dropped 6; count of bases not matched to a gene: 7. CDR3 length: 15 residues. The CDR3 sequence: CASSFPQGVINEQFF. As DNA, the CDR3 is TGTGCCAGCAGTTTTCCACAGGGGGTTATCAATGAGCAGTTCTTC.

The sample holds a few counts of this clonotype. The CDR3 reads CSARADRGVNEQFF. As DNA, the CDR3 is TGCAGTGCTAGAGCGGACAGGGGGGTAAATGAGCAGTTCTTC. The genes are TRBV20-1 and TRBJ2-1; 10 positions agree with TRBD1. Germline V lookup: CDR1 DFQATT, CDR2 SNEGSKA (reference sequence). V was pared by 1 base and J by 7 bases, with 4 bases of the junction left unmatched. The CDR3 totals 14 residues.

The rearrangement joins TRBV4-2 to TRBJ2-1; 7 bases match TRBD2. The CDR3 has 15 residues. Germline V gene data show CDR1 as LGHNA and CDR2 as YNFKEQ. Trimming took 4 bases from V and 2 from J; bases not matched to a gene: 5. CDR3 bases: TGTGCCAGCAGCCGGACGGGACTACCCTACAATGAGCAGTTCTTC. Amino acids: CASSRTGLPYNEQFF.

There are a few counts of this clonotype. The V gene is TRBV29-1, the J gene TRBJ1-2; TRBD1 matches 7 bases. The CDR3 consists of 14 residues. After removal of 6 bases from V and 5 bases from J, the junction contained 12 bases not matched to a gene. CDR1 SQVTM and CDR2 ANQGSEA come from the germline V gene. CDR3 bases: TGCAGCGTCGGGGACAGCAACTCCAATTATGGCTACACCTTC. Protein product: CSVGDSNSNYGYTF.

The chain employs TRBV12-3 or TRBV12-4 and TRBJ2-2; 7 bases align to TRBD1. The CDR3 runs to 15 residues. The V segment lost 7 bases and the J segment 1 base; nucleotides outside the gene matches: 6. The CDR3 bases are TGTGCCAGCACCTCGGGACAGAGGAACACCGGGGAGCTGTTTTTT. Translating gives CASTSGQRNTGELFF.

This clonotype was observed many times. The V call is TRBV20-1, the J call TRBJ1-1, with no clear D. The CDR3 is 13 amino acids. V was trimmed by 0 bases and J by 0 bases, leaving 5 bases between them. CDR1 and CDR2 from the germline V gene are DFQATT and SNEGSKA (reference sequence). CDR3 nucleotide sequence: TGCAGTGCTAGAGATCTCCTGAACACTGAAGCTTTCTTT. This translates into CSARDLLNTEAFF.

This clonotype was counted between two and nine times. The genes are TRBV11-3 and TRBJ2-3; 11 nucleotides line up with TRBD1. CDR3 length: 15 residues. V shed 4 bases and J 6 bases; nucleotides not matched to a gene: 6. CDR1 SGHNT and CDR2 YENEEA come from the germline V gene. CDR3 sequence: CASSSGQGARDTQYF. CDR3 DNA: TGTGCCAGCAGCTCCGGACAGGGGGCTAGGGATACGCAGTATTTT.

This clonotype was seen a few times. The gene calls are TRBV7-6 and TRBJ2-3; TRBD2 matches 8 bases. Trimming removed 0 bases from V and 3 bases from J; junction bases left unmatched: 8. Germline values: CDR1 SGHVS, CDR2 FNYEAQ. The CDR3 is 17 residues long. CDR3 residues: CASSLAILAGGTDTQYF. DNA of the CDR3: TGTGCCAGCAGCTTAGCTATCCTAGCGGGTGGGACAGATACGCAGTATTTT.

This clonotype was picked up many times. The chain employs TRBV7-9 and TRBJ2-2; TRBD2 aligns across 10 bases. The CDR3 runs 16 residues. Trimming cost V 4 bases and J 1 base; bases outside gene matches: 3. Germline values: CDR1 SEHNR, CDR2 FQNEAQ (reference sequence). In nucleotides, the CDR3 is TGTGCCAGCAGCTCCTGGACTAGCGGGAACACCGGGGAGCTGTTTTTT. Translated: CASSSWTSGNTGELFF. Complete variable domain (other parts from reference TRBV7-9 and TRBJ2-2): DTGVSQNPRHKITKRGQNVTFRCDPISEHNRLYWYRQTLGQGPEFLTYFQNEAQLEKSRLLSDRFSAERPKGSFSTLEIQRTEQGDSAMYLCASSSWTSGNTGELFFGEGSRLTVL.

The chain combines TRBV3-1 with TRBJ2-6; D unclear. V lost 2 bases and J 2 bases, leaving 10 bases between the germline ends. This CDR3 contains 16 residues. Germline loops: CDR1 LGHDT, CDR2 YNNKEL (reference sequence). The CDR3 sequence: CASSQWVGAGANVLTF. The CDR3 region has the DNA TGTGCCAGCAGCCAATGGGTTGGCGCTGGGGCCAACGTCCTGACTTTC.

This CDR3 is CASSARQGLGETQYF. The CDR3 coding sequence is TGTGCCAGCAGCGCCCGACAGGGCTTAGGGGAGACCCAGTACTTC. The chain employs TRBV9 and TRBJ2-5; TRBD1 agrees at 7 bases. V shed 3 bases, J shed 5 bases, and the junction held 10 bases outside the gene matches. The CDR3 is 15 amino acids. Germline V lookup: CDR1 SGDLS, CDR2 YYNGEE.

This clonotype appeared a few times. This chain joins TRBV3-1 and TRBJ2-1, with 8 positions matching TRBD2. Trimming removed 4 bases from V and 4 bases from J; junction bases left unmatched: 9. CDR3 length equals 16 residues. CDR1 LGHDT and CDR2 YNNKEL come from the germline V gene (reference sequence). CDR3 bases: TGTGCCAGCAGCCTTCAAAGGACTAGCAGATACAATGAGCAGTTCTTC. Amino acid sequence: CASSLQRTSRYNEQFF.

This clonotype was counted between two and nine times. The rearrangement links TRBV30 to TRBJ1-1; D gene uncertain. V was shortened by 6 bases and J by 0 bases, with 8 bases between the two germline ends. The CDR3 contains 12 residues. Germline CDR1 and CDR2: GTSNPN and SVGIG (reference sequence). CDR3 DNA sequence: TGTGCCTGCATGACGGTGAACACTGAAGCTTTCTTT. It yields the protein CACMTVNTEAFF.

This clonotype was counted between two and nine times. The rearrangement links TRBV6-2 or TRBV6-3 to TRBJ2-5; possibly TRBD2 for D (5 bases). V was trimmed by 0 bases and J by 5 bases, leaving 16 bases between them. Germline V gives CDR1 MNHEY, CDR2 SVGEGT. This CDR3 has 16 amino acids. Here the CDR3 DNA reads TGTGCCAGCAGTTACTCCGGACTCCCCCCGTATGAGACCCAGTACTTC. Its protein product is CASSYSGLPPYETQYF.

The chain carries TRBV12-3 or TRBV12-4 and TRBJ2-3; D perhaps matches TRBD2 (6 bases). Trimming stripped 8 bases from V and 7 bases from J, with 19 bases between. The CDR3 runs 14 residues. The DNA for the CDR3 is TGTGCCAGCCAAGTGGCAGGAGGGCCCAATACGCAGTATTTT. Protein: CASQVAGGPNTQYF.

This clonotype was seen a handful of times. J is TRBJ2-3 and V is TRBV6-2 or TRBV6-3; the D call may be TRBD1 or TRBD2 (7 bases each). The CDR3 is 16 residues long. Trimming cost V 2 bases and J 4 bases, with 16 bases left between them. Germline CDR1 MNHEY, CDR2 SVGEGT. The CDR3 sequence: CASSYQGGGGADTQYF. In nucleotides, the CDR3 is TGTGCCAGCAGTTACCAGGGGGGGGGCGGCGCAGATACGCAGTATTTT.

At least ten counts were recorded for this clonotype. The J gene is TRBJ2-2, the V gene TRBV25-1, with 8 bases matching TRBD1. Germline V gives CDR1 MGHDK, CDR2 SYGVNS. V trimming: 8 bases; J trimming: 4 bases; junction bases outside the gene matches: 0. This CDR3 is 12 amino acids long. The CDR3 reads CASDRGTGELFF. Here the CDR3 DNA reads TGTGCCAGCGACAGGGGCACCGGGGAGCTGTTTTTT.

This clonotype was observed at least ten times. The chain recombines TRBV10-3 with TRBJ2-5; D remains unclear. This CDR3 contains 12 residues. V lost 6 bases and J lost 3, with 8 bases in between. Germline V gene data show CDR1 as ENHRY and CDR2 as SYGVKD. The CDR3 coding sequence is TGTGCCATCAGAACAGCTAAAGAGACCCAGTACTTC. Protein sequence: CAIRTAKETQYF.

This clonotype was seen at least ten times. This chain connects TRBV6-5 to TRBJ1-3, with no clear D. Germline V gene sequence: CDR1 MNHEY, CDR2 SVGAGI. The CDR3 is made up of 15 amino acids. V lost 2 bases, J lost 0 bases, and 8 bases lay in between. As DNA, the CDR3 is TGTGCCAGCAGTTACGACATCCCCTCTGGAAACACCATATATTTT. Its translation is CASSYDIPSGNTIYF.

This clonotype was observed at least ten times. The J gene is TRBJ2-3, the V gene TRBV7-2, with D perhaps TRBD2 (7 bases). With 5 bases removed from V and 6 bases from J, the gap between germline ends came to 15 bases. The CDR3 is made up of 14 amino acids. CDR1 and CDR2 from the germline V gene are SGHTA and FQGNSA. CDR3 nucleotide sequence: TGTGCCAGCAGCCTAGTTGGGAGGGGGGATACGCAGTATTTT. It codes for CASSLVGRGDTQYF.

Regarding this clonotype: This may be a read error, as it is one base from a much larger clone. The J gene is TRBJ2-5, the V gene TRBV9; no clear D gene. CDR1 is SGDLS, CDR2 YYNGEE, per germline. This CDR3 comprises 12 residues. Trimming shortened V by 0 bases and J by 1 base, and 1 base separated the two germline ends. The CDR3: CASSVGQETQYF. CDR3 DNA: TGTGCCAGCAGCGTAGGCCAAGAGACCCAGTACTTC.

Many counts were recorded for this clonotype. The V gene is TRBV7-2, the J gene TRBJ2-7; 7 nucleotides line up with TRBD1. Unmatched junction bases numbered 4, after V lost 5 bases and J lost 0 bases. Germline values: CDR1 SGHTA, CDR2 FQGNSA. The CDR3 loop spans 14 amino acids. CDR3 bases: TGTGCCAGCAGCGCCAACAGGGGCTCCTACGAGCAGTACTTC. This translates into CASSANRGSYEQYF.

This clonotype was found many times. This chain links TRBV12-3 or TRBV12-4 with TRBJ2-1; weak D call: TRBD1 (6 bases). Trimming cost V 8 bases and J 15 bases, with 26 bases left between them. The CDR3 is made up of 14 amino acids. The CDR3 here is CASVSDRFDNELFF. In DNA form, the CDR3 reads TGTGCCAGCGTCTCTGACAGGTTCGACAATGAACTGTTCTTC.

This clonotype occurred many times. V is TRBV7-9 and J is TRBJ2-5, with D maybe TRBD1 (5 bases). Germline-derived CDR1 and CDR2 are SEHNR and FQNEAQ (reference sequence). The V end lost 3 bases, the J end lost 5 bases, and 13 bases lay between the germline ends. This CDR3 spans 14 amino acids. CDR3 protein: CASSFKGPRETQYF. As DNA, the CDR3 is TGTGCCAGCAGCTTCAAGGGGCCTCGGGAGACCCAGTACTTC.